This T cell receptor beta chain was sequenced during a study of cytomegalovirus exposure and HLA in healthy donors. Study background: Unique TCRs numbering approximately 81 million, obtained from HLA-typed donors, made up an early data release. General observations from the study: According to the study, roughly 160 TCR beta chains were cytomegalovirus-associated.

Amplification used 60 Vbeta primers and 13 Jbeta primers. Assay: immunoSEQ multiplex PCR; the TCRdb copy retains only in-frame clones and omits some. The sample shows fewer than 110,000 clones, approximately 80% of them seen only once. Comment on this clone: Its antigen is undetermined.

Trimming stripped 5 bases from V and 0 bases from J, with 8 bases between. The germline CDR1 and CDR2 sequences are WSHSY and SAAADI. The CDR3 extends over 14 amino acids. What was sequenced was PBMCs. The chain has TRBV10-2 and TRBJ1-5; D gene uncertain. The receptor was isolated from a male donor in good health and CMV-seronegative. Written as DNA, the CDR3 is TGCGCCAGCAGTTACGGGAATAGCAATCAGCCCCAGCATTTT. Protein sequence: CASSYGNSNQPQHF.